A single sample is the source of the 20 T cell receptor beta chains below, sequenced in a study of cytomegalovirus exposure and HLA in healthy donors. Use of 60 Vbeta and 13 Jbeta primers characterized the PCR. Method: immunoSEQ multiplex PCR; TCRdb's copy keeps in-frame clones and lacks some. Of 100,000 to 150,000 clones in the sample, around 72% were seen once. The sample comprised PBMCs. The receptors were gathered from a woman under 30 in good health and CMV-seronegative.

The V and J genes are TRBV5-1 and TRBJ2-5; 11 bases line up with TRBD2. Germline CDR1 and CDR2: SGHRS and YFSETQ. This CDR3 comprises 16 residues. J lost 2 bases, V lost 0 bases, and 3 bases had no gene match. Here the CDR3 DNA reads TGCGCCAGCAGCTTGGCCGGGACTAGCGGTCAAGAGACCCAGTACTTC. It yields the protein CASSLAGTSGQETQYF.

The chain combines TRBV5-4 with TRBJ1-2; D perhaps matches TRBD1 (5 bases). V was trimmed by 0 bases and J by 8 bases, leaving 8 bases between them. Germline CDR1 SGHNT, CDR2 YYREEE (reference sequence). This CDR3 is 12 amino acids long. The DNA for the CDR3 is TGTGCCAGCAGCTTGGTGACAGACGGCTACACCTTC. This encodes CASSLVTDGYTF.

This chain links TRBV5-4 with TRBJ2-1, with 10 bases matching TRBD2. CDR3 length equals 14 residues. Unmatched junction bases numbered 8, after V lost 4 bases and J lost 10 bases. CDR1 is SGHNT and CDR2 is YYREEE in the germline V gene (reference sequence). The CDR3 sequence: CASSQSLAGDEQFF. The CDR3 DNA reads TGTGCCAGCAGCCAGAGCCTAGCGGGAGACGAGCAGTTCTTC. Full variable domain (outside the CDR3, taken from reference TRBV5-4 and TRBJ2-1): ETGVTQSPTHLIKTRGQQVTLRCSSQSGHNTVSWYQQALGQGPQFIFQYYREEENGRGNFPPRFSGLQFPNYSSELNVNALELDDSALYLCASSQSLAGDEQFFGPGTRLTVL.

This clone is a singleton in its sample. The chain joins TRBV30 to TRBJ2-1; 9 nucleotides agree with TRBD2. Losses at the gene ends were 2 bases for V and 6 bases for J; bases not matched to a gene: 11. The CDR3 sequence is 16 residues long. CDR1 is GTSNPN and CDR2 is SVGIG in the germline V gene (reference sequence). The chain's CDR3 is CAWSRWLAGSGNEQFF. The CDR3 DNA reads TGTGCCTGGAGTCGATGGCTAGCGGGGAGCGGCAATGAGCAGTTCTTC.

The CDR3 here is CASSDSLDRGRRGYTF. For the CDR3, the DNA is TGTGCCAGCAGCGACTCTTTGGACAGGGGGCGGAGGGGCTACACCTTC. The chain combines TRBV7-9 with TRBJ1-2, with TRBD1 identical over 11 bases. The CDR3 is 16 residues long. CDR1 and CDR2 (germline): SEHNR, FQNEAQ (reference sequence). After removal of 5 bases from V and 8 bases from J, the junction contained 13 bases not matched to a gene.

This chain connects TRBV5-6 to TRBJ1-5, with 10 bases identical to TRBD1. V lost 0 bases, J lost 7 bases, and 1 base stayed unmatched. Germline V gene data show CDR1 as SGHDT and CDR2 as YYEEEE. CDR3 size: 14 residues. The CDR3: CASSLGGQGQPQHF. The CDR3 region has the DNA TGTGCCAGCAGCTTGGGGGGACAGGGGCAGCCCCAGCATTTT.

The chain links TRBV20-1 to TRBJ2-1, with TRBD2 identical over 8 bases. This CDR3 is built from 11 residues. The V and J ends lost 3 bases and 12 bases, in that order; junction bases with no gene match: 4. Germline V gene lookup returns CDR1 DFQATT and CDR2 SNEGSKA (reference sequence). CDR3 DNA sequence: TGCAGTGCTAGTAATAGCGGGGCGCAGTTCTTC. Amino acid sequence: CSASNSGAQFF.

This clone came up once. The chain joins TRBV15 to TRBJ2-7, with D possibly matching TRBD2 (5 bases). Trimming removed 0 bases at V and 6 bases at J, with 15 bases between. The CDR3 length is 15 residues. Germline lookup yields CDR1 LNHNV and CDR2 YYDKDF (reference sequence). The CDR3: CATSRDFTSSPEQYF. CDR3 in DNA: TGTGCCACCAGCAGAGATTTTACTAGTTCGCCCGAGCAGTACTTC.

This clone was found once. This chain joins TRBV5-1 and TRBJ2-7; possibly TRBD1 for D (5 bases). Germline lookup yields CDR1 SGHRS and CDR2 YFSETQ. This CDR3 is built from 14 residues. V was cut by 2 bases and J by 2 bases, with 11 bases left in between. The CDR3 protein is CASSLDRYAYEQYF. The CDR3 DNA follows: TGCGCCAGCAGCTTAGACAGATACGCCTACGAGCAGTACTTC.

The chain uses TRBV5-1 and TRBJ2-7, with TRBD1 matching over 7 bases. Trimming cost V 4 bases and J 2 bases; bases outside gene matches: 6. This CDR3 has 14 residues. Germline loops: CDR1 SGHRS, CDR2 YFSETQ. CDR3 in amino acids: CASSIGQAAYEQYF. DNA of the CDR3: TGCGCCAGCAGCATCGGACAGGCCGCCTACGAGCAGTACTTC.

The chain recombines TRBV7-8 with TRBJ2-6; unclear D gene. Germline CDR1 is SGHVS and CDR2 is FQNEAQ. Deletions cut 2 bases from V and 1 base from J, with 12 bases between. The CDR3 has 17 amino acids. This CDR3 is CASSLIPPPSGANVLTF. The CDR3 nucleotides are TGTGCCAGCAGCTTAATCCCCCCCCCATCTGGGGCCAACGTCCTGACTTTC.

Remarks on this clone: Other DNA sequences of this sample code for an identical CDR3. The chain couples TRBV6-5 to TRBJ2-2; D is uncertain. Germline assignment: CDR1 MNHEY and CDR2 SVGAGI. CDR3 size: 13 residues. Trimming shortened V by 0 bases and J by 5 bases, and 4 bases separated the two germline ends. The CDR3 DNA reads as TGTGCCAGCAGTTACTCTCGGACCGGGGAGCTGTTTTTT. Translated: CASSYSRTGELFF.

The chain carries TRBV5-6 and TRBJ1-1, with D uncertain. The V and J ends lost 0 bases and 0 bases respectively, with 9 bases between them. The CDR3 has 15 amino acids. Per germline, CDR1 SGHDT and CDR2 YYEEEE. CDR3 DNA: TGTGCCAGCAGCTTGGGGACGGGGATGAACACTGAAGCTTTCTTT. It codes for CASSLGTGMNTEAFF.

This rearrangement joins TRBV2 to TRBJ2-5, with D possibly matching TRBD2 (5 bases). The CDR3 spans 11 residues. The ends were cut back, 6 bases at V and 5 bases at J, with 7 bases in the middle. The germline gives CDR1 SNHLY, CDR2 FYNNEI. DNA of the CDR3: TGTGCCAGCAGGGGCGGGGAGACCCAGTACTTC. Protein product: CASRGGETQYF.

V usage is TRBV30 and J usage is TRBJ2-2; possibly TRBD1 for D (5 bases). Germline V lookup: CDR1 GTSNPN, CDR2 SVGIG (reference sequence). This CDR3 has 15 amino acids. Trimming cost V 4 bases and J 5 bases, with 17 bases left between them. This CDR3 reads CAWKMNRLQTGELFF. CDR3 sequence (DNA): TGTGCCTGGAAGATGAACAGGTTGCAGACCGGGGAGCTGTTTTTT.

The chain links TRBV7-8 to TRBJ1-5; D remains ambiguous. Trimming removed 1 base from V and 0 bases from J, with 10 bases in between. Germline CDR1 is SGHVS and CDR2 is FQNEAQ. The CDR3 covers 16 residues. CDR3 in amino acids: CASSLGYSYSNQPQHF. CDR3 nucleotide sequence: TGTGCCAGCAGCTTAGGTTACTCCTATAGCAATCAGCCCCAGCATTTT.

The CDR3 sequence: CASSYVGDTEAFF. The CDR3 nucleotides read TGTGCCAGCAGTTATGTGGGAGACACTGAAGCTTTCTTT. The chain carries TRBV6-5 and TRBJ1-1; D is uncertain. Deletions cut 3 bases from V and 3 bases from J, with 8 bases between. CDR1 MNHEY and CDR2 SVGAGI come from the germline V gene. The CDR3 consists of 13 residues.

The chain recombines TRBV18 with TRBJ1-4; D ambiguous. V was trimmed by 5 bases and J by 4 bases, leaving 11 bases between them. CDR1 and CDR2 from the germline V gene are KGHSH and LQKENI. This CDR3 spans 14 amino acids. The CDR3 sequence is CASSISEDNEKLFF. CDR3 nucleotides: TGTGCCAGCTCAATTTCAGAAGATAATGAAAAACTGTTTTTT.

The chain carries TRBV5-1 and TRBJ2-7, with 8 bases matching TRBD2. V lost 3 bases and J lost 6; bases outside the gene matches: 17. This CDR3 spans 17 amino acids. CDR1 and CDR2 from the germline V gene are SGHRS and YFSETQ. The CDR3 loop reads CASSSLGREVGGLEQYF. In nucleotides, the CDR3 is TGCGCCAGCAGCTCCCTCGGGCGGGAGGTCGGGGGCCTCGAGCAGTACTTC.

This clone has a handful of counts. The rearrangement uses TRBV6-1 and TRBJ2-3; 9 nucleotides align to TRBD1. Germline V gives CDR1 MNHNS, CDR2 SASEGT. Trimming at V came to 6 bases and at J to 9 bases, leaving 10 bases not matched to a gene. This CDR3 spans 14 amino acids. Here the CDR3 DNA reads TGTGCCAGCAGGACCGGGACAGGGTGGGCAACGCAGTATTTT. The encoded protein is CASRTGTGWATQYF.